A single sample gave rise to the 22 T cell receptor beta chains below, sequenced in a study of T cell responses to AZD1222 COVID-19 vaccine. Assay: immunoSEQ multiplex PCR; the TCRdb copy retains only in-frame clones and omits some. The sample consists of tens of thousands of clones, roughly 84% of them appearing once. Sequenced here: peripheral blood, sampled on day 0 of AZD1222 vaccination. Receptors originate from an adult in good health.

The rearrangement links TRBV6-5 to TRBJ1-1, with a tentative D call TRBD1 (5 bases). Trimming took 6 bases from V and 5 from J, leaving 16 bases between them. CDR1 and CDR2 from the germline V gene are MNHEY and SVGAGI. This CDR3 spans 14 amino acids. The CDR3 protein is CASSPGQGGTEAFF. The CDR3, as DNA: TGTGCCAGCAGCCCAGGGCAGGGTGGGACTGAAGCTTTCTTT.

The chain uses TRBV5-8 and TRBJ1-3; 8 bases fit TRBD1. CDR3 length: 15 residues. Losses at the gene ends were 1 base for V and 4 bases for J; bases not matched to a gene: 4. Germline V gives CDR1 SGHTS, CDR2 YDEGEE. CDR3 DNA: TGTGCCAGCAGCTTGCCGACAGGGGCAGGAAACACCATATATTTT. It specifies CASSLPTGAGNTIYF.

The rearrangement links TRBV10-2 to TRBJ2-3; the D call may be TRBD1 or TRBD2 (6 bases each). CDR1 WSHSY and CDR2 SAAADI come from the germline V gene. The CDR3 loop spans 16 amino acids. V was pared by 7 bases and J by 5 bases, with 22 bases between. This CDR3 is CASNFGGTTGRDTQYF. In DNA form, the CDR3 reads TGCGCCAGCAACTTCGGCGGGACAACGGGAAGAGATACGCAGTATTTT.

This clone has a single count. This chain uses TRBV4-1 with TRBJ2-7; TRBD1 agrees at 8 bases. CDR3 length: 15 residues. Trimming took 1 base from V and 5 from J; bases not matched to a gene: 7. Germline-derived CDR1 and CDR2 are MGHRA and YSYEKL. CDR3 DNA: TGCGCCAGCAGCCAAGGGGGCAGGGGGCGCAACGAGCAGTACTTC. Protein sequence: CASSQGGRGRNEQYF.

This rearrangement joins TRBV29-1 to TRBJ2-3; 9 bases are a match to TRBD2. CDR3 size: 14 residues. Germline lookup yields CDR1 SQVTM and CDR2 ANQGSEA. V dropped 4 bases and J dropped 2; count of bases not matched to a gene: 4. CDR3 sequence: CSVATSGPTDTQYF. CDR3 nucleotides: TGCAGCGTTGCGACTAGCGGACCCACAGATACGCAGTATTTT.

V is TRBV5-5 and J is TRBJ1-5; D remains unclear. In germline, CDR1 is SGHKS, CDR2 YYEKEE (reference sequence). There are 16 residues in the CDR3. Trimming pared 0 bases from V and 4 bases from J, leaving 14 bases between. The CDR3 protein is CASSLDVWSPNQPQHF. The CDR3 DNA reads as TGTGCCAGCAGCTTGGATGTTTGGAGCCCGAATCAGCCCCAGCATTTT. Full variable domain (remainder filled in from reference TRBV5-5 and TRBJ1-5): DAGVTQSPTHLIKTRGQQVTLRCSPISGHKSVSWYQQVLGQGPQFIFQYYEKEERGRGNFPDRFSARQFPNYSSELNVNALLLGDSALYLCASSLDVWSPNQPQHFGDGTRLSIL.

V and J are TRBV6-2 or TRBV6-3 and TRBJ2-1; D remains unclear. The CDR3 covers 15 residues. CDR1 is MNHEY, CDR2 SVGEGT, per germline. V was cut by 2 bases and J by 2 bases, with 10 bases left in between. The CDR3 reads CASSYVRKTYNEQFF. The CDR3 nucleotides are TGTGCCAGCAGTTACGTCCGGAAAACCTACAATGAGCAGTTCTTC.

The chain uses TRBV15 and TRBJ1-1, with D tentatively TRBD1 (5 bases). The CDR3 spans 13 residues. The ends were cut back, 3 bases at V and 1 base at J, with 6 bases in the middle. CDR1 is LNHNV and CDR2 is YYDKDF in the germline V gene (reference sequence). CDR3 coding DNA: TGTGCCACCAGCAGCGACAGGAACACTGAAGCTTTCTTT. The encoded protein is CATSSDRNTEAFF. The full variable domain, completed using reference TRBV15 and TRBJ1-1, is DAMVIQNPRYQVTQFGKPVTLSCSQTLNHNVMYWYQQKSSQAPKLLFHYYDKDFNNEADTPDNFQSRRPNTSFCFLDIRSPGLGDTAMYLCATSSDRNTEAFFGQGTRLTVV.

The chain employs TRBV18 and TRBJ2-7, with D hard to call. CDR1 is KGHSH, CDR2 LQKENI, per germline. With 8 bases removed from V and 0 bases from J, the gap between germline ends came to 14 bases. This CDR3 comprises 14 residues. In nucleotides, the CDR3 is TGTGCCAGCACCAGCTCCCTGGGCTCCTACGAGCAGTACTTC. The encoded protein is CASTSSLGSYEQYF. The variable domain in full, with the rest retrieved from reference TRBV18 and TRBJ2-7, is NAGVMQNPRHLVRRRGQEARLRCSPMKGHSHVYWYRQLPEEGLKFMVYLQKENIIDESGMPKERFSAEFPKEGPSILRIQQVVRGDSAAYFCASTSSLGSYEQYFGPGTRLTVT.

The J gene is TRBJ2-3, the V gene TRBV7-2; TRBD1 matches at 9 bases. Germline V gene sequence: CDR1 SGHTA, CDR2 FQGNSA. The CDR3 loop spans 14 amino acids. J lost 5 bases, V lost 5 bases, and 5 bases had no gene match. CDR3: CASSPRTGEDTQYF. In DNA, the CDR3 is TGTGCCAGCAGCCCACGGACAGGGGAAGATACGCAGTATTTT.

V gene TRBV11-2 combines with J gene TRBJ2-7, with D unclear. Trimming took 4 bases from V and 5 from J, leaving 12 bases between them. Germline loops: CDR1 SGHAT, CDR2 FQNNGV. The CDR3 sequence is 13 residues long. For the CDR3, the DNA is TGTGCCAGCAGCTCCAACCGTTGGGACGAGCAGTACTTC. Translation gives CASSSNRWDEQYF. Using reference TRBV11-2 and TRBJ2-7 for the parts outside the CDR3, the full variable domain is EAGVAQSPRYKIIEKRQSVAFWCNPISGHATLYWYQQILGQGPKLLIQFQNNGVVDDSQLPKDRFSAERLKGVDSTLKIQPAKLEDSAVYLCASSSNRWDEQYFGPGTRLTVT.

This clone was counted a single time. J is TRBJ1-1 and V is TRBV6-2 or TRBV6-3; D is uncertain. Germline CDR1 reads MNHEY; CDR2 reads SVGEGT. The CDR3 consists of 12 residues. V dropped 2 bases and J dropped 5 bases, with 6 bases sitting between them. DNA for the CDR3: TGTGCCAGCAGTTACCTAGGGACTGAAGCTTTCTTT. It codes for CASSYLGTEAFF.

The rearrangement links TRBV5-1 to TRBJ1-1, with TRBD1 matching 9 bases. CDR1 and CDR2 from the germline V gene are SGHRS and YFSETQ. Trimming cost V 5 bases and J 3 bases; bases outside gene matches: 5. This CDR3 region has 14 residues. This CDR3 is CASSPGQGDTEAFF. In DNA, the CDR3 is TGCGCCAGCAGTCCGGGACAGGGAGACACTGAAGCTTTCTTT.

The chain has TRBV25-1 and TRBJ1-2; 11 bases are shared with TRBD1. J was trimmed by 7 bases and V by 9 bases; bases with no gene match: 4. Germline CDR1 is MGHDK and CDR2 is SYGVNS. CDR3 size: 12 residues. The CDR3 spells CASRTGGAGYTF. In DNA, the CDR3 is TGTGCCAGTCGGACAGGGGGCGCTGGCTACACCTTC.

In DNA, the CDR3 is TGTGCCAGCAGTTACCGACGGTGGGAGACCCAGTACTTC. Protein sequence: CASSYRRWETQYF. The chain joins TRBV6-6 to TRBJ2-5; D is ambiguous. The CDR3 has 13 amino acids. Germline V gene lookup returns CDR1 MNHNY and CDR2 SVGAGI (reference sequence). V lost 2 bases and J lost 5, with 9 bases in between.

J is TRBJ1-6 and V is TRBV7-2; no firm D call. This CDR3 is built from 14 residues. With 1 base removed from V and 9 bases from J, the gap between germline ends came to 10 bases. Germline CDR1 is SGHTA and CDR2 is FQGNSA. CDR3 nucleotides: TGTGCCAGCAGCTTAGGTGTATCCGGTTCACCCCTCCACTTT. Protein: CASSLGVSGSPLHF.

The CDR3 spells CASSPGQDLSPLHF. DNA of the CDR3: TGCGCCAGCAGCCCCGGACAGGACCTTTCACCCCTCCACTTT. V usage is TRBV5-1 and J usage is TRBJ1-6; 7 positions agree with TRBD1. Germline CDR1 reads SGHRS; CDR2 reads YFSETQ. J was trimmed by 9 bases and V by 4 bases; bases with no gene match: 7. The CDR3 runs 14 residues.

This clone has only one observation. This chain joins TRBV7-9 and TRBJ2-3; 15 bases fit TRBD2. V gave up 5 bases and J gave up 2 bases; unmatched junction bases: 2. Germline CDR1 is SEHNR and CDR2 is FQNEAQ (reference sequence). CDR3 size: 16 residues. CDR3: CASSGTSGGTTDTQYF. For the CDR3, the DNA is TGTGCCAGCAGCGGGACTAGCGGGGGGACCACAGATACGCAGTATTTT. The complete variable domain, with remaining parts taken from reference TRBV7-9 and TRBJ2-3, reads DTGVSQNPRHKITKRGQNVTFRCDPISEHNRLYWYRQTLGQGPEFLTYFQNEAQLEKSRLLSDRFSAERPKGSFSTLEIQRTEQGDSAMYLCASSGTSGGTTDTQYFGPGTRLTVL.

The chain joins TRBV19 to TRBJ1-5; D is unclear. Germline CDR1 and CDR2: LNHDA and SQIVND (reference sequence). The ends were cut back, 0 bases at V and 2 bases at J, with 5 bases in the middle. The CDR3 runs 14 residues. CDR3 protein: CASSIEEGNQPQHF. For the CDR3, the DNA is TGTGCCAGTAGTATAGAGGAGGGCAATCAGCCCCAGCATTTT.

The rearrangement links TRBV29-1 to TRBJ2-5; no clear D gene. Germline loops: CDR1 SQVTM, CDR2 ANQGSEA. Trimming cost V 5 bases and J 5 bases, with 12 bases left between them. CDR3 length: 12 amino acids. The DNA of the CDR3 is TGCAGCGTTCAGGTGGGCTCGGAGACCCAGTACTTC. Residues: CSVQVGSETQYF.

The rearrangement links TRBV11-2 to TRBJ1-1, with 7 positions matching TRBD1. J lost 1 base, V lost 4 bases, and 3 bases had no gene match. Germline V gene data show CDR1 as SGHAT and CDR2 as FQNNGV. The CDR3 sequence is 14 residues long. CDR3 DNA sequence: TGTGCCAGCAGCTGGACAGGTTCGAACACTGAAGCTTTCTTT. Translation gives CASSWTGSNTEAFF.

This chain links TRBV20-1 with TRBJ1-1; D unclear. CDR3 length equals 11 residues. The germline V gene encodes CDR1 DFQATT and CDR2 SNEGSKA (reference sequence). Trimming removed 6 bases from V and 10 bases from J, with 15 bases in between. CDR3 bases: TGCAGTGCCAAAGAGCTGGTTGGAGCTTTCTTT. This codes for CSAKELVGAFF.